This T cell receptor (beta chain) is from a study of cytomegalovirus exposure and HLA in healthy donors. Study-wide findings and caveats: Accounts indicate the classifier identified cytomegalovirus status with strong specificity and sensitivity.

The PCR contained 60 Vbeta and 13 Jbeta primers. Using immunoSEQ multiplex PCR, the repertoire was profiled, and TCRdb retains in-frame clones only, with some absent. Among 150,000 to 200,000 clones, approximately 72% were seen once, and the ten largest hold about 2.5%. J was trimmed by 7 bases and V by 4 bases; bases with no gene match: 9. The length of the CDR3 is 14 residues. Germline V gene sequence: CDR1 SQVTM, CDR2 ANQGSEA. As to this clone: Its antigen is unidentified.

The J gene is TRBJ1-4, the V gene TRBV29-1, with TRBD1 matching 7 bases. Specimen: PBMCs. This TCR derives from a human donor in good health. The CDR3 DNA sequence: TGCAGCGTTGTGACCCAGGGGGTGGGTGAAAAACTGTTTTTT. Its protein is CSVVTQGVGEKLFF.